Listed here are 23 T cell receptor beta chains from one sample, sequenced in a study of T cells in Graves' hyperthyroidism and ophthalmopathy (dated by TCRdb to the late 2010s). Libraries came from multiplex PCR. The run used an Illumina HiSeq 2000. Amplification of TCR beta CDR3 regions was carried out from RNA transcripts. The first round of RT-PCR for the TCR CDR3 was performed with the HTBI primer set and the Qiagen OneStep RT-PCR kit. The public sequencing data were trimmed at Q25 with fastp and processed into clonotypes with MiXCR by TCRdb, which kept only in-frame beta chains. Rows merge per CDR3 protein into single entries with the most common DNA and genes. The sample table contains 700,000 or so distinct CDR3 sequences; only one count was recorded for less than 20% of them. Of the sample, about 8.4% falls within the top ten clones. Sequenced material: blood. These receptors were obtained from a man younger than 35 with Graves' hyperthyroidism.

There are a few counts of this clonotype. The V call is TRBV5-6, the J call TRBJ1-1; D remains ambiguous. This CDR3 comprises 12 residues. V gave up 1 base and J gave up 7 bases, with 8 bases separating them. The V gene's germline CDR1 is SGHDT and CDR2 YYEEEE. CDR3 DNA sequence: TGTGCCAGCAGCTTGTATGAGGTTGAAGCTTTCTTT. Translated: CASSLYEVEAFF.

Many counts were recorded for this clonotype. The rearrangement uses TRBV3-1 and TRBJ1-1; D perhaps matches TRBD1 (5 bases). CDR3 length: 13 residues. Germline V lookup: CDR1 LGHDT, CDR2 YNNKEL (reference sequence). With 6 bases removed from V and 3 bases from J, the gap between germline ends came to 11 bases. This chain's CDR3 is CASSDQGDTEAFF. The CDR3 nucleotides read TGTGCCAGCAGTGACCAGGGTGACACTGAAGCTTTCTTT.

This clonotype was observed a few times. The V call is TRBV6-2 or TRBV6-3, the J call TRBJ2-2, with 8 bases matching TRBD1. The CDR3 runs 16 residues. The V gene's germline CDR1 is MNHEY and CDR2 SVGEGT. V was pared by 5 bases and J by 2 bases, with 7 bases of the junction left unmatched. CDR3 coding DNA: TGTGCCAGCAGTCCTAGGACAGGGAGAAACACCGGGGAGCTGTTTTTT. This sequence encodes CASSPRTGRNTGELFF.

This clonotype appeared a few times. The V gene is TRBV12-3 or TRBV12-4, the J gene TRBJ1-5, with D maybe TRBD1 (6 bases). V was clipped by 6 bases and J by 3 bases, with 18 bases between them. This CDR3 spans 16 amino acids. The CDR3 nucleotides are TGTGCCAGCAGCACGTTTTTCGGACAGAACAATCAGCCCCAGCATTTT. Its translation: CASSTFFGQNNQPQHF.

This CDR3 reads CATSRRQGGTDTQYF. CDR3 DNA: TGTGCCACCAGCCGCAGACAGGGAGGCACAGATACGCAGTATTTT. This chain links TRBV15 with TRBJ2-3, with 7 bases that match TRBD1. CDR1 and CDR2 (germline): LNHNV, YYDKDF (reference sequence). The CDR3 totals 15 residues. V dropped 5 bases and J dropped 1; count of bases not matched to a gene: 6.

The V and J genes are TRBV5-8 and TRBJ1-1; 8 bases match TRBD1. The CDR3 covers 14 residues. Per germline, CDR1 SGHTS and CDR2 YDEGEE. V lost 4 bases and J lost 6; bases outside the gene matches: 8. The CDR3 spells CASSLGQGFPEAFF. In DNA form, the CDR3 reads TGTGCCAGCAGCCTAGGACAGGGCTTTCCTGAAGCTTTCTTT.

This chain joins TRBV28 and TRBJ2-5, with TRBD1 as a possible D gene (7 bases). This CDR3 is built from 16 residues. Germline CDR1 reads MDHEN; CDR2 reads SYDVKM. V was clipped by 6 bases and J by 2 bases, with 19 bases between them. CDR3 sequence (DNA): TGTGCCAGCAGCTCCTGGACAGGAGGGTTTCAAGAGACCCAGTACTTC. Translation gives CASSSWTGGFQETQYF.

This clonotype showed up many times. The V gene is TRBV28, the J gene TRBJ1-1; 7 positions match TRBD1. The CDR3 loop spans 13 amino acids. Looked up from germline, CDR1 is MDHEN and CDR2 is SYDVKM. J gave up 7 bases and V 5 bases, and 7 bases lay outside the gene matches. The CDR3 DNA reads TGTGCCAGCAGTCCCACAGGGGCGAGTGAAGCTTTCTTT. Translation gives CASSPTGASEAFF.

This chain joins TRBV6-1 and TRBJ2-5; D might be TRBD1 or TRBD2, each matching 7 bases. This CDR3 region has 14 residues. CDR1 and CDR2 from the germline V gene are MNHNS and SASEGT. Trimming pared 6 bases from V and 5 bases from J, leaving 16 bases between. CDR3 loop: CASRARGGVETQYF. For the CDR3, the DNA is TGTGCCAGCAGGGCCAGGGGGGGAGTGGAGACCCAGTACTTC.

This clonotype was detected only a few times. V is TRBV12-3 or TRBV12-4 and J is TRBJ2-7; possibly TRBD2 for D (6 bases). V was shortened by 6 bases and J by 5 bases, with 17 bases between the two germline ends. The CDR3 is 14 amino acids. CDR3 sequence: CASRGGAGGHEQYF. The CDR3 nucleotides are TGTGCCAGCAGGGGCGGGGCGGGCGGGCACGAGCAGTACTTC.

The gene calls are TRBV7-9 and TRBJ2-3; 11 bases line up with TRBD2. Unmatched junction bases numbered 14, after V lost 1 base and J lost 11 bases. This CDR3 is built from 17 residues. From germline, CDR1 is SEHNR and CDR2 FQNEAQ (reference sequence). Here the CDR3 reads CASSLVYLAGGRPEQYF. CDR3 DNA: TGTGCCAGCAGCTTAGTCTATCTAGCGGGAGGCCGGCCAGAGCAGTATTTT.

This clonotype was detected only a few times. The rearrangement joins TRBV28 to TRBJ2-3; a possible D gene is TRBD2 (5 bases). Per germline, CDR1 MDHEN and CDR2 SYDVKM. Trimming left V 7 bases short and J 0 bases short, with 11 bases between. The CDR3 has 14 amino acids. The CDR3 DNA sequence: TGTGCCAGCACCCCGGGGTGGAGCACAGATACGCAGTATTTT. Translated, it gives CASTPGWSTDTQYF.

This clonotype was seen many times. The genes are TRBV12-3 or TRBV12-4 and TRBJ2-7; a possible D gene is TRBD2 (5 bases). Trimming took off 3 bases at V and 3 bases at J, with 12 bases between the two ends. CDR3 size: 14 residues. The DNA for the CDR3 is TGTGCCAGCAGTTTGAGGGAAAAGAGCTACGAGCAGTACTTC. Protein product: CASSLREKSYEQYF.

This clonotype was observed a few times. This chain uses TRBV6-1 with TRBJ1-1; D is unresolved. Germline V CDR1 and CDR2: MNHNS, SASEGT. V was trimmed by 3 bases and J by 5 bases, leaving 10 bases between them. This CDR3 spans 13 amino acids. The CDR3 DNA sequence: TGTGCCAGCAGTGAGTACAGAAGGACTGAAGCTTTCTTT. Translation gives CASSEYRRTEAFF.

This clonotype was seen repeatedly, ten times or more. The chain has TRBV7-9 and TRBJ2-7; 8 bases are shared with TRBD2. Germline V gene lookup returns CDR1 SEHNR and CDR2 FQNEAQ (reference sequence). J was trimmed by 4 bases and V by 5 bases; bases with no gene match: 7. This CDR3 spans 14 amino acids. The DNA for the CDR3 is TGTGCCAGCAGCCCCCATGGCGGGAGGTACGAGCAGTACTTC. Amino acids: CASSPHGGRYEQYF.

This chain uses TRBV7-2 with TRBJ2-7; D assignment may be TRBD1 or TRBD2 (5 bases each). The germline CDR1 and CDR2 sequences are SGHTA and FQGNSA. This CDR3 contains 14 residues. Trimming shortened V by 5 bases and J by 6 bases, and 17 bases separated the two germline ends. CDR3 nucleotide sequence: TGTGCCAGCAGCCCGGGACCCAGGCCGCTCGAGCAGTACTTC. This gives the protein CASSPGPRPLEQYF.

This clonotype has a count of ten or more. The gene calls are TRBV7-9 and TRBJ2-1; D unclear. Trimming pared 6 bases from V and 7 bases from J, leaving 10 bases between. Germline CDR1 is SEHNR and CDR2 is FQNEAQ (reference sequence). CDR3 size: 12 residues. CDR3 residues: CASSSRLNEQFF. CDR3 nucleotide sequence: TGTGCCAGCAGTTCTCGGTTGAATGAGCAGTTCTTC.

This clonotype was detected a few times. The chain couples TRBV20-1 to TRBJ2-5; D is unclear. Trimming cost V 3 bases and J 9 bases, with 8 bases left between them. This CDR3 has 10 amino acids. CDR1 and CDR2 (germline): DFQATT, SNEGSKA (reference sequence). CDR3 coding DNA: TGCAGTGCTAGGAACAAGGCCCAGTACTTC. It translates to CSARNKAQYF.

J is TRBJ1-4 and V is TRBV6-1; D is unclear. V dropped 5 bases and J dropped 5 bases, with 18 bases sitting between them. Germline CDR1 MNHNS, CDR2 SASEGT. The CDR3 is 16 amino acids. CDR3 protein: CASSLRLFTPNEKLFF. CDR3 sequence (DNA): TGTGCCAGCAGTCTCCGGTTGTTTACGCCAAATGAAAAACTGTTTTTT.

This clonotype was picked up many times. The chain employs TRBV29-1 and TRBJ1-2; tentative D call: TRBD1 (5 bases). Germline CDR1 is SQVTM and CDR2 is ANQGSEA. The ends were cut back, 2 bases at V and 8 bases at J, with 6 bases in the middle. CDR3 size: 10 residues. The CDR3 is CSVETGGYTF. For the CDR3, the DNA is TGCAGCGTTGAAACAGGCGGCTACACCTTC.

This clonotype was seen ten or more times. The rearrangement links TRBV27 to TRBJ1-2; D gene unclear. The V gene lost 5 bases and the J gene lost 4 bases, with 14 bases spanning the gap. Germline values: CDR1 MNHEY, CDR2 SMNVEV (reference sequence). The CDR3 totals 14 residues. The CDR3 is CASSRGPSGYGYTF. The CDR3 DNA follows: TGTGCCAGCAGTAGAGGGCCTTCGGGCTATGGCTACACCTTC.

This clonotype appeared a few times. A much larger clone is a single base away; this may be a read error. In DNA form, the CDR3 reads TGTACCAGCAGTTTGCGGGCGGCGGGACGACCTGCCTACGAGCAGTACTTC. It specifies CTSSLRAAGRPAYEQYF. The chain employs TRBV27 and TRBJ2-7; D may be TRBD2 (6 bases). CDR1 is MNHEY, CDR2 SMNVEV, per germline (reference sequence). This CDR3 contains 17 residues.

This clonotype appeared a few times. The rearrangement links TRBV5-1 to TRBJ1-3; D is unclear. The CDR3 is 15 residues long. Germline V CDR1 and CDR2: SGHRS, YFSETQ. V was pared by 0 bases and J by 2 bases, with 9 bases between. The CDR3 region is CASSLARVAGNTIYF. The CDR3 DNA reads TGCGCCAGCAGCTTGGCCCGGGTGGCTGGAAACACCATATATTTT.